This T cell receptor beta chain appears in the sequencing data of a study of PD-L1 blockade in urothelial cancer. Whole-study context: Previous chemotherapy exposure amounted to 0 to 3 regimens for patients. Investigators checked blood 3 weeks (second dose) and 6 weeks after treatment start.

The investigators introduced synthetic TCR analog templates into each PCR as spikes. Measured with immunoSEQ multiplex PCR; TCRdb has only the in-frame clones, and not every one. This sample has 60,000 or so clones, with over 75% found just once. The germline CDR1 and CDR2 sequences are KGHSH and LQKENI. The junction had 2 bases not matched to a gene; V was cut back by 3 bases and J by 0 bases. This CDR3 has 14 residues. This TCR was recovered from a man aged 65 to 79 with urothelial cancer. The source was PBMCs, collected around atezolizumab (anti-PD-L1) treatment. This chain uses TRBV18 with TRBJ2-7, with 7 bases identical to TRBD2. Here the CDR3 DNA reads TGTGCCAGCTCACCCGGGACTAACTCCTACGAGCAGTACTTC. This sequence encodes CASSPGTNSYEQYF.